This T cell receptor (beta chain) was documented in a study of blood T cell repertoires in COVID-19. Trimming took 3 bases from V and 3 from J; bases not matched to a gene: 7. This CDR3 comprises 15 residues. The germline V gene has CDR1 SEHNR and CDR2 FQNEAQ (reference sequence). As processed by the authors: Reference gene primer amplification in the assay estimated nucleated cell counts. Some clones are missing from TCRdb's copy, which holds only in-frame ones; the method was immunoSEQ multiplex PCR. The V and J calls and clone size come from that table; D and trimming were worked out from the DNA. The profile shows tens of thousands of clones, less than 90% of them singletons.

The sequencing sample was made of peripheral blood. The receptor was derived from a man in his fifties with acute or convalescent COVID-19. The gene calls are TRBV7-9 and TRBJ1-2; 7 positions agree with TRBD1. The CDR3 DNA sequence: TGTGCCAGCAGCTTGCAGGGGGGAGGTCACTATGGCTACACCTTC. This gives the protein CASSLQGGGHYGYTF.